Sequencing of this T cell receptor beta chain was carried out in a study of blood T cell repertoires in COVID-19. In the study overall: From T cells, B-cell-depleted T cells, or PBMCs came the material, which was cDNA or gDNA.

The V and J ends lost 6 bases and 1 base respectively, with 5 bases between them. There are 12 residues in the CDR3. The protocol was immunoSEQ multiplex PCR, while the TCRdb copy is restricted to in-frame clones and leaves out a portion. The sample lists around 94,000 clones; about 88% were seen once. The chain carries TRBV12-3 or TRBV12-4 and TRBJ2-3; D not resolved. The TCR originated in a man aged 50 to 59 with active or convalescent COVID-19. Source material: peripheral blood. In DNA, the CDR3 is TGTGCCAGCAGCCGAGGCACAGATACGCAGTATTTT. It encodes CASSRGTDTQYF.